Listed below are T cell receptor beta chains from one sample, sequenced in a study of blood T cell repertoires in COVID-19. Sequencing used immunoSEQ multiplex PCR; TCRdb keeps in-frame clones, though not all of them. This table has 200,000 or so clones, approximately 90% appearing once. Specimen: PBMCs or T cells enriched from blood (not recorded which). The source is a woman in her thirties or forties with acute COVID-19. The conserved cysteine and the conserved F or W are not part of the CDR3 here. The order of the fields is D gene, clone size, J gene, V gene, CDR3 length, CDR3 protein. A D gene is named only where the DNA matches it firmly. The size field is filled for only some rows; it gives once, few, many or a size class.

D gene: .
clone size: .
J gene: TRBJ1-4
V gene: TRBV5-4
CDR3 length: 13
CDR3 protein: ASSLAAASDNQLF

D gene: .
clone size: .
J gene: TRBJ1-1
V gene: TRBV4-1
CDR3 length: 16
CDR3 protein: ASSQQRVGPVSNTEAF

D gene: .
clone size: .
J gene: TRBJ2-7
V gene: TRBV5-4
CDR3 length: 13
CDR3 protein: ASSPRGGVGYEQY

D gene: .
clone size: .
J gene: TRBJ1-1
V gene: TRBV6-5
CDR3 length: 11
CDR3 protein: ASRRGGDTEAF

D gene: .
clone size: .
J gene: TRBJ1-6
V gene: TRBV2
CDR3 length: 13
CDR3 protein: ASRTTRSGNSPLH

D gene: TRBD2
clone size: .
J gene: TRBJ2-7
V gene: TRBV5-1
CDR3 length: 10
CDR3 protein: ASSFGTSEQY

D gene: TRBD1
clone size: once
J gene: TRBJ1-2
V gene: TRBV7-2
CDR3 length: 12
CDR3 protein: ASSRLGTDYGYT

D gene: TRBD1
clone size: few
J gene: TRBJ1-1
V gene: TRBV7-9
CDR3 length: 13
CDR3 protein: ASSPLGTANTEAF

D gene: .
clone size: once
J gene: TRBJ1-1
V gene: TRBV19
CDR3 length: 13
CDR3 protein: ASSIPSQGTTEAF

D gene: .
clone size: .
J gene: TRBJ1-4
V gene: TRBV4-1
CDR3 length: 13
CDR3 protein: ASTLSGTPDEKLF

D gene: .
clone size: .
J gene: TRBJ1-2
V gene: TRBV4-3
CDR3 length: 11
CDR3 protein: ASSSGLGYGYT

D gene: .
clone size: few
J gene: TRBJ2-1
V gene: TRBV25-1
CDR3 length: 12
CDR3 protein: ASSYRGSYNEQF

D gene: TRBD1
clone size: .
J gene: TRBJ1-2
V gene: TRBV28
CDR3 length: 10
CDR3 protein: ASNSDRGGYT

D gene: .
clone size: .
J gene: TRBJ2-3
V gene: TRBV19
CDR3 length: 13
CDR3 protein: ASSPRPGSPDTQY

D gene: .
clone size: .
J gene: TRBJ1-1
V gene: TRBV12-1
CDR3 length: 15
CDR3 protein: ASSDPGQGRKNTEAF

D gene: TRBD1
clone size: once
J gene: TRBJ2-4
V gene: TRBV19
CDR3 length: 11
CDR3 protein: ASRPTGEDIQY

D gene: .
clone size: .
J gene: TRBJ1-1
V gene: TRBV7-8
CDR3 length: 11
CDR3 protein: ASSFSGNTEAF

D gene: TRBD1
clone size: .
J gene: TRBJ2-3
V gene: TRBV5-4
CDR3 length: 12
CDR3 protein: ASSLDQGADTQY

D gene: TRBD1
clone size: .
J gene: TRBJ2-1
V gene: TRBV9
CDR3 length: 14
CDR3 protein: ASSPDGTGVYNEQF

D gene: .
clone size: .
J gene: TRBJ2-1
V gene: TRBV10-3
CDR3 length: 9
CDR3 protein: ASSTDNEQF

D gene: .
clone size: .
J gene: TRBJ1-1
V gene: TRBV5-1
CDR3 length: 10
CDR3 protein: ASSFNRAEAF

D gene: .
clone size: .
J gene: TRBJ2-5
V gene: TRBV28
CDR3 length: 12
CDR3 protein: ASSRGSLQETQY

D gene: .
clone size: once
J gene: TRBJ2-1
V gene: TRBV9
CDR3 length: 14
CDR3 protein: ASSGYWGISYNEQF

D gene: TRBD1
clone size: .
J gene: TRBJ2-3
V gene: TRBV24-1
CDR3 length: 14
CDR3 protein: ATSDSGQGLTDTQY

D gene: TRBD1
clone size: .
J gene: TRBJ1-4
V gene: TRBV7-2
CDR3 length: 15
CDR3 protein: ASSSQRGQGYIRELF

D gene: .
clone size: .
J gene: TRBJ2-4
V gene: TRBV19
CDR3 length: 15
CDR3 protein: ASSMRQHTPAKNIQY

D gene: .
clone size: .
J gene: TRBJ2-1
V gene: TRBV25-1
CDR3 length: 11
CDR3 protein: ASSEYKYNEQF

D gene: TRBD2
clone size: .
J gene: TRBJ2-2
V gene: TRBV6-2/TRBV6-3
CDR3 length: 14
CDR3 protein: ASSLAGGANTGELF